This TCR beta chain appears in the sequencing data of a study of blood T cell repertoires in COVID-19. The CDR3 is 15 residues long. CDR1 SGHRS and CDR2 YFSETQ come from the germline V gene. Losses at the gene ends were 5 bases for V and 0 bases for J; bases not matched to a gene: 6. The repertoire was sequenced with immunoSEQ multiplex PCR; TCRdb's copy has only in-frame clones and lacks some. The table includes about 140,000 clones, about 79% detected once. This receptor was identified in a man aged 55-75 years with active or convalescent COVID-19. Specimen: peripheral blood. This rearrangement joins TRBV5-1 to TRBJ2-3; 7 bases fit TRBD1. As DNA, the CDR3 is TGCGCCAGCAGGGGATTGGGACAGAGCACAGATACGCAGTATTTT. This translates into CASRGLGQSTDTQYF.